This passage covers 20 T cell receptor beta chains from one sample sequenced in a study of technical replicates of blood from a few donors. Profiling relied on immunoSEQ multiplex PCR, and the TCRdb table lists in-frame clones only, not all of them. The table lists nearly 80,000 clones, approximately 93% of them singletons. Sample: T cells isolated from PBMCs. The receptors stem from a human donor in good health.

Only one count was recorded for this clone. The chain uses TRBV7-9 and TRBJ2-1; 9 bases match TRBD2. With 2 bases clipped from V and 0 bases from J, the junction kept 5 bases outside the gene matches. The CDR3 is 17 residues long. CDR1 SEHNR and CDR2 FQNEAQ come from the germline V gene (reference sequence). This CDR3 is CASSLRSGGISYNEQFF. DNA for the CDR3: TGTGCCAGCAGCTTAAGAAGCGGGGGGATCTCCTACAATGAGCAGTTCTTC.

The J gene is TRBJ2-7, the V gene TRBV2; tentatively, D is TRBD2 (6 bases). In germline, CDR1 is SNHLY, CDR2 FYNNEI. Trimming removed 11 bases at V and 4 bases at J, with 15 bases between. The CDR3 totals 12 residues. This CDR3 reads CAGSRESYEQYF. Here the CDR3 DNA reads TGTGCCGGTAGCCGGGAGTCATACGAGCAGTACTTC.

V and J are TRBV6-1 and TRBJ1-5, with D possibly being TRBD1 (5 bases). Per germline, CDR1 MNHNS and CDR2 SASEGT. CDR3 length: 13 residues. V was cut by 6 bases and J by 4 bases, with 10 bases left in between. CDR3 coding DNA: TGTGCCAGCAGGCAGGGAATGAATCAGCCCCAGCATTTT. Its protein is CASRQGMNQPQHF.

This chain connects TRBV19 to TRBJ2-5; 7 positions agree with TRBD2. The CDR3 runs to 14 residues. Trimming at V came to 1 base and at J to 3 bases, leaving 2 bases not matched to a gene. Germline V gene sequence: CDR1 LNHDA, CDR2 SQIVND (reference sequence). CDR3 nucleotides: TGTGCCAGTAGTATAGGGACTAGAAAAGAGACCCAGTACTTC. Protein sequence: CASSIGTRKETQYF.

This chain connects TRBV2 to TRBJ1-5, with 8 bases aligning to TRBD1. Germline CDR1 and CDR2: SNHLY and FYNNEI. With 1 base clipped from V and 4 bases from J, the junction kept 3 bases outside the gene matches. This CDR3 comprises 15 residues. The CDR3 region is CASSEGTGKNQPQHF. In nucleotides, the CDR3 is TGTGCCAGCAGTGAAGGGACAGGGAAGAATCAGCCCCAGCATTTT.

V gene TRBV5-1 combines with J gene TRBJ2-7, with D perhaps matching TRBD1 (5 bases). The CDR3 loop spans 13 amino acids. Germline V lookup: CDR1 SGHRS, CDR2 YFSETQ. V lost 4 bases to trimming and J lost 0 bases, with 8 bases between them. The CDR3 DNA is TGCGCCAGCAGCCTGACAGCCTCCTACGAGCAGTACTTC. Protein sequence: CASSLTASYEQYF.

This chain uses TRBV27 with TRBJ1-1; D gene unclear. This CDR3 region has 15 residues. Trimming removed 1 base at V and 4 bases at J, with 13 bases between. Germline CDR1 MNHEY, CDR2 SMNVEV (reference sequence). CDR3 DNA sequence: TGTGCCAGCAGTTTATTTCGGGAGGGAGGCACTGAAGCTTTCTTT. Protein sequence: CASSLFREGGTEAFF.

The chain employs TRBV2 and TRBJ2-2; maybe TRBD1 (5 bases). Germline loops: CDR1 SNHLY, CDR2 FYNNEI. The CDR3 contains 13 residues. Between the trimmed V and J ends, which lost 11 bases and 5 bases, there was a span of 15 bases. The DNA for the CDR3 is TGTGCCTCAAAGGGGCAGGGAACCGGGGAGCTGTTTTTT. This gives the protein CASKGQGTGELFF.

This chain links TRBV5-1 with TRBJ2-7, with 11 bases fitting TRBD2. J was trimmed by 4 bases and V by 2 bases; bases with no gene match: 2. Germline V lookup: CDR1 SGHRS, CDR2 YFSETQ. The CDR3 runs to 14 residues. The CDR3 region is CASSLGTSGYEQYF. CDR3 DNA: TGCGCCAGCAGCTTAGGGACTAGCGGATACGAGCAGTACTTC.

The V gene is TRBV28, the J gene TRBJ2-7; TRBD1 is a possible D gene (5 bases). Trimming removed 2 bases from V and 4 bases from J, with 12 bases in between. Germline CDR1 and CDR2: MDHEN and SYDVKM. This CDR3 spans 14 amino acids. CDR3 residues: CASSLVGDGYEQYF. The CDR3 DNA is TGTGCCAGCAGTTTAGTAGGGGATGGTTACGAGCAGTACTTC. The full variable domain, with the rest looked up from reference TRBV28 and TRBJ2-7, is DVKVTQSSRYLVKRTGEKVFLECVQDMDHENMFWYRQDPGLGLRLIYFSYDVKMKEKGDIPEGYSVSREKKERFSLILESASTNQTSMYLCASSLVGDGYEQYFGPGTRLTVT.

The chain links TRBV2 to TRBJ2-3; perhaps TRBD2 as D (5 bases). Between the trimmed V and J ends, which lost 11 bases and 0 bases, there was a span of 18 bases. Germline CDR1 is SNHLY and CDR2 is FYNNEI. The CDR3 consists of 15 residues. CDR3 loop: CAGIGLPASTDTQYF. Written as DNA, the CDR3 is TGTGCCGGTATAGGACTTCCCGCTAGCACAGATACGCAGTATTTT.

The CDR3, as DNA: TGTGCCTGGACGGGGGGGGCCTATGGCTACACCTTC. Protein sequence: CAWTGGAYGYTF. V gene TRBV30 combines with J gene TRBJ1-2, with D tentatively TRBD1 (6 bases). Germline CDR1 and CDR2: GTSNPN and SVGIG (reference sequence). CDR3 length equals 12 residues. Trimming removed 4 bases from V and 4 bases from J, with 10 bases in between.

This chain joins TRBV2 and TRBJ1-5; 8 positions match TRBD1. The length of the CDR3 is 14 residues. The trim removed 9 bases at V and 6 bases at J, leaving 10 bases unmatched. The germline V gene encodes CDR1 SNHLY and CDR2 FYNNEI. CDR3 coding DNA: TGTGCCAGTGGAGGACAGGGTGGTTTTCAGCCCCAGCATTTT. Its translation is CASGGQGGFQPQHF.

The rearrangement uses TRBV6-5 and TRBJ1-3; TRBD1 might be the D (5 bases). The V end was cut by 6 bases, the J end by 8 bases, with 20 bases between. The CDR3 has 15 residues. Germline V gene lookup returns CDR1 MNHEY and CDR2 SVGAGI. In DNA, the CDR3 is TGTGCCAGCAGCCCCGGTGACAGCCTTTTTCACACCATATATTTT. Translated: CASSPGDSLFHTIYF.

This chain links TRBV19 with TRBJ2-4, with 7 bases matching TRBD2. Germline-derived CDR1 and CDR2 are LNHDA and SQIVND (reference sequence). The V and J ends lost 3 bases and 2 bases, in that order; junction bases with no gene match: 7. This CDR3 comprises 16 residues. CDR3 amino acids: CASSMTAGVSKNIQYF. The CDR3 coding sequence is TGTGCCAGTAGTATGACGGCGGGAGTCTCCAAAAACATTCAGTACTTC. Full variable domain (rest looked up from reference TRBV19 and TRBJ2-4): DGGITQSPKYLFRKEGQNVTLSCEQNLNHDAMYWYRQDPGQGLRLIYYSQIVNDFQKGDIAEGYSVSREKKESFPLTVTSAQKNPTAFYLCASSMTAGVSKNIQYFGAGTRLSVL.

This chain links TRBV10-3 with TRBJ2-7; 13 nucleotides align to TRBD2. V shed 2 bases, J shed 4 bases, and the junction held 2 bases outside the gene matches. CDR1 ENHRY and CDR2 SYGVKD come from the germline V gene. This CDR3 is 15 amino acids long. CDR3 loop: CAISEGTSGVYEQYF. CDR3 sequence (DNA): TGTGCCATCAGTGAGGGGACTAGCGGGGTTTACGAGCAGTACTTC.

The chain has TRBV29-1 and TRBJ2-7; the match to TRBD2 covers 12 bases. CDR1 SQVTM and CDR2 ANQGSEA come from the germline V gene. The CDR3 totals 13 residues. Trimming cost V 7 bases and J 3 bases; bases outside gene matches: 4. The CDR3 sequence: CSGTSGTLYEQYF. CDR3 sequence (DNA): TGCAGCGGGACTAGCGGGACCCTCTACGAGCAGTACTTC.

In DNA form, the CDR3 reads TGTGCCAGCAGCTTCCTAGGCGGGGAGCTGTTTTTT. Translated: CASSFLGGELFF. The rearrangement uses TRBV13 and TRBJ2-2; D is undetermined. CDR1 and CDR2 (germline): PRHDT, FYEKMQ (reference sequence). With 3 bases removed from V and 7 bases from J, the gap between germline ends came to 6 bases. The CDR3 consists of 12 residues. The full variable domain, completed using reference TRBV13 and TRBJ2-2, is AAGVIQSPRHLIKEKRETATLKCYPIPRHDTVYWYQQGPGQDPQFLISFYEKMQSDKGSIPDRFSAQQFSDYHSELNMSSLELGDSALYFCASSFLGGELFFGEGSRLTVL.

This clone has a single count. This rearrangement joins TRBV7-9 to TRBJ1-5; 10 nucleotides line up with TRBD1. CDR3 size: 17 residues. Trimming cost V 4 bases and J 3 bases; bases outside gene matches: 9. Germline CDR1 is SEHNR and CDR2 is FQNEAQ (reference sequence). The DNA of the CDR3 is TGTGCCAGCAGCTCCGGGACAGGGGCTAGTTACAATCAGCCCCAGCATTTT. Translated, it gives CASSSGTGASYNQPQHF.

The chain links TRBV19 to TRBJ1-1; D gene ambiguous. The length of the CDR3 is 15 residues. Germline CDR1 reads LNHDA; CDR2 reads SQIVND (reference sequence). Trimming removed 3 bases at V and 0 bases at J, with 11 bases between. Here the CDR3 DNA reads TGTGCCAGTAGTATTCGCGCGGCCATGAACACTGAAGCTTTCTTT. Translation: CASSIRAAMNTEAFF.